Listed below are T cell receptor beta chains from one sample, sequenced in a study of T cell repertoires in cytomegalovirus infection. TCRdb reprocessed the reads with MiXCR, giving one entry per CDR3 protein. The data contain fewer than 850,000 distinct CDR3 sequences, 25% to 35% of them singletons. These receptors are not linked to any known antigen. This sample comprised cultured CD8+ T cells from PBMCs, obtained from culture after CMV antigen stimulation. All receptors derive from a human donor in good health (CMV status not recorded). Some clones in this sample may be carry-over from other donors' samples. CDR3s include the opening cysteine and the closing phenylalanine or tryptophan. The order of the fields is J gene, V gene, CDR3 protein.

j_call: TRBJ2-5
v_call: TRBV7-2
cdr3_aa: CASSWPRASETQYF

j_call: TRBJ2-1
v_call: TRBV14
cdr3_aa: CASSQDSSGLYNEQFF

j_call: TRBJ2-6
v_call: TRBV2
cdr3_aa: CASSEVGTGLNSGANVLTF

j_call: TRBJ2-1
v_call: TRBV27
cdr3_aa: CASRSGGGPNEQFF

j_call: TRBJ2-7
v_call: TRBV7-6
cdr3_aa: CASSFGGDYEQYF

j_call: TRBJ2-2
v_call: TRBV7-2
cdr3_aa: CASSLQGTGELFF

j_call: TRBJ2-3
v_call: TRBV9
cdr3_aa: CASSANGTFRTDTQYF

j_call: TRBJ1-2
v_call: TRBV5-4
cdr3_aa: CASARTLSRGYTF

j_call: TRBJ2-1
v_call: TRBV7-2
cdr3_aa: CASSLLGLAGEITYNEQFF

j_call: TRBJ1-2
v_call: TRBV6-5
cdr3_aa: CASSPRGYSNYGYTF

j_call: TRBJ2-2
v_call: TRBV6-2/TRBV6-3
cdr3_aa: CASSRLLAGDLNTGELFF

j_call: TRBJ1-5
v_call: TRBV6-2/TRBV6-3
cdr3_aa: CASSAIQGLVQPQHF

j_call: TRBJ2-6
v_call: TRBV7-9
cdr3_aa: CASSLTSGANVLTF

j_call: TRBJ1-2
v_call: TRBV29-1
cdr3_aa: CSVEDWGQGFHGYTF

j_call: TRBJ1-6
v_call: TRBV4-1
cdr3_aa: CASSQDEQASSYNSPLHF

j_call: TRBJ2-1
v_call: TRBV7-6
cdr3_aa: CASSRPEGGAYNEQFF

j_call: TRBJ1-1
v_call: TRBV5-6
cdr3_aa: CASSPATGDELTTEAFF

j_call: TRBJ2-2
v_call: TRBV19
cdr3_aa: CASSTWTSGTNTGELFF

j_call: TRBJ1-1
v_call: TRBV6-1
cdr3_aa: CASSEEQGALRAFF

j_call: TRBJ1-2
v_call: TRBV5-4
cdr3_aa: CASSLPGQGSDYTF

j_call: TRBJ2-1
v_call: TRBV7-6
cdr3_aa: CASSSGRDSFKYNEQFF

j_call: TRBJ2-1
v_call: TRBV6-6
cdr3_aa: CASTNLASEQFF

j_call: TRBJ1-5
v_call: TRBV12-3/TRBV12-4
cdr3_aa: CASRRGDRGLNQPQHF

j_call: TRBJ1-2
v_call: TRBV7-9
cdr3_aa: CASSGRRGLDYGYTF

j_call: TRBJ2-6
v_call: TRBV4-3
cdr3_aa: CASSPLGAGANVLTF

j_call: TRBJ2-1
v_call: TRBV11-3
cdr3_aa: CASSLDRGFSYNEQFF

j_call: TRBJ2-7
v_call: TRBV15
cdr3_aa: CATSRVQTYEQYF

j_call: TRBJ2-5
v_call: TRBV14
cdr3_aa: CASSQVIQETQYF

j_call: TRBJ2-1
v_call: TRBV7-9
cdr3_aa: CASSLPTGRTYNEQFF

j_call: TRBJ1-5
v_call: TRBV6-4
cdr3_aa: CASSESRDVRYSNQPQHF

j_call: TRBJ1-5
v_call: TRBV5-6
cdr3_aa: CASSLAPGGNQPQHF

j_call: TRBJ2-1
v_call: TRBV7-8
cdr3_aa: CASSPGQRYNEQFF

j_call: TRBJ2-1
v_call: TRBV12-3/TRBV12-4
cdr3_aa: CASSLKRSNEQFF

j_call: TRBJ2-3
v_call: TRBV7-2
cdr3_aa: CASSLEAGTSGGGTDTQYF

j_call: TRBJ2-2
v_call: TRBV4-1
cdr3_aa: CASSQHSGDTGELFF

j_call: TRBJ2-5
v_call: TRBV6-2/TRBV6-3
cdr3_aa: CASSYGSQYF

j_call: TRBJ1-2
v_call: TRBV5-1
cdr3_aa: CASSLTGTPYGYTF

j_call: TRBJ1-3
v_call: TRBV24-1
cdr3_aa: CVTSDLSGDTIYF

j_call: TRBJ2-5
v_call: TRBV6-5
cdr3_aa: CASSYIGGARETQYF

j_call: TRBJ1-1
v_call: TRBV2
cdr3_aa: CASSHTQPEAFF

j_call: TRBJ1-4
v_call: TRBV20-1
cdr3_aa: CSARVAEKLFF

j_call: TRBJ1-1
v_call: TRBV6-4
cdr3_aa: CASSDGTAEAFF

j_call: TRBJ2-3
v_call: TRBV7-8
cdr3_aa: CASSSTGPPTDTQYF

j_call: TRBJ2-1
v_call: TRBV3-1
cdr3_aa: CASSQPWRGAAYNEQFF

j_call: TRBJ1-4
v_call: TRBV4-1
cdr3_aa: CASSHPDRGGEKLFF

j_call: TRBJ2-7
v_call: TRBV10-3
cdr3_aa: CAISGRGTGSEQYF